The T cell receptor beta chain described here comes from a study of blood T cell repertoires in COVID-19 (dated by TCRdb to 2019 to 2021). At the level of the whole study: Samples covering the acute and convalescent phases of COVID-19 were provided by collaborators in the United States, Italy and Spain. The material from the prospective study consisted of cDNA or gDNA derived from T cells, B-cell-depleted T cells, or PBMCs. Subjects who had been exposed to COVID-19, were actively infected with it, or had recovered from it provided the deeply sampled blood TCRbeta repertoires that made up the dataset. The repertoires were made available in a free public database intended to serve as a resource for research on the immune response to SARS-CoV-2. The samples were drawn from two sources: the first 160 participants of the ongoing ImmuneRACE study, and some 1,300 subjects contributed by 6 global collaborators. The sample metadata nearly always contained a de-identified subject ID, COVID-19 status, age in years and sex. Where available, HLA class I and class II types were taken from metadata supplied by the sample provider and were not determined by assay-based typing.

Reading from cysteine to phenylalanine, the CDR3 counts 16 amino acids. Kept here is only the CDR3 DNA, which spans 48 bases and is read in frame from base 1. For this chain, trimming is 2 bases at the V end and 0 bases at the J end, and the number of junction bases without a gene match is 6. Looking up the germline V gene (reference sequence) yields CDR1 SEHNR and CDR2 FQNEAQ. General conclusions and limits of the study: The amount of clinical and demographic metadata varied by source and participant and was provided uncurated.

In the case of this clone: No antigen is known for it. Base qualities are not at hand, and no much larger clone is one base apart.

Collaborating institutions collected whole blood in K2EDTA tubes following their own protocols. For TCRbeta analysis, collaborators shipped samples in one of three forms: frozen whole blood, isolated PBMCs, or DNA extracted from either of those sample types. TCRbeta CDR3 regions were amplified from genomic DNA using the immunoSEQ Assay, a bias-controlled multiplex PCR. Per the source publication's procedure: Within the assay, amplification of reference gene primers was used to estimate how many nucleated cells each sample contained. To quantify the absolute abundance of each unique TCRbeta CDR3 rearrangement, sequence reads were collapsed and filtered. For each sample, productive Simpson clonality was calculated as the square root of Simpson's diversity index over productive rearrangements. The source is immuneACCESS, and TCRdb retained only in-frame sequences with V and J called. Part of the clones is not carried over; for the studies checked, unresolved V genes explain less than half of this, and the remainder is unexplained. That table gives V, J and clone size, and the DNA gave D and trimming. The sample contains over 75,000 clones, approximately 90% of them found a single time. In total, the top ten clones hold 2.3% of the sample.

This sequence uses TRBV7-9 and TRBJ1-1; 7 bases in the junction line up with TRBD1. The sample consisted of peripheral blood. This TCR was recovered from a human donor with active COVID-19. The donor label of this sample is uncertain. The CDR3 reads as follows: CASSLLGGSLNTEAFF. The DNA reads as follows: TGTGCCAGCAGCTTATTAGGGGGCAGCTTGAACACTGAAGCTTTCTTT.